This TCR beta chain stems from a study of blood T cell repertoires in COVID-19. Study as a whole: Sources were T cells, B-cell-depleted T cells, or PBMCs; the material itself was cDNA or gDNA.

In germline, CDR1 is LNHNV, CDR2 YYDKDF (reference sequence). The ends were cut back, 4 bases at V and 1 base at J, with 11 bases in the middle. The CDR3 has 15 amino acids. Data came from immunoSEQ multiplex PCR; TCRdb stores just in-frame clones and leaves some out. In the table there are 39,000 or so clones, 81% of which are singletons. The sample taken for sequencing was peripheral blood. The origin of this receptor is a man between 35 and 55 years old with active or convalescent COVID-19. The chain recombines TRBV15 with TRBJ1-5; D possibly corresponds to TRBD1 (5 bases). The CDR3 protein is CATSISGASNQPQHF. The CDR3 DNA reads as TGTGCCACCAGCATCAGTGGGGCAAGCAATCAGCCCCAGCATTTT.